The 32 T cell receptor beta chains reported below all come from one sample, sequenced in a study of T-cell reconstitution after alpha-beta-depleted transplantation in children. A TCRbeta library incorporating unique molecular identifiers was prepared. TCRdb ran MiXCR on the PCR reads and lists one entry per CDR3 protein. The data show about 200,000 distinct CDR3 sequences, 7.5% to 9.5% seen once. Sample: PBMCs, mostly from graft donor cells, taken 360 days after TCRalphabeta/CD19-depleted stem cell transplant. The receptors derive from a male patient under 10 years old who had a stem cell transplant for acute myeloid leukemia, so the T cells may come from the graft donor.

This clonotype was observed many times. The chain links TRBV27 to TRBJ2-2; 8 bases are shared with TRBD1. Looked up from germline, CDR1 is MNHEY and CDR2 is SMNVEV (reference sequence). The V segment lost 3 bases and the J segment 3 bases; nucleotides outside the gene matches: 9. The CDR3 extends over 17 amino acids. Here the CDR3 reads CASSFIAGGGHTGELFF. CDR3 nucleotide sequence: TGTGCCAGCAGTTTTATTGCAGGGGGCGGCCACACCGGGGAGCTGTTTTTT.

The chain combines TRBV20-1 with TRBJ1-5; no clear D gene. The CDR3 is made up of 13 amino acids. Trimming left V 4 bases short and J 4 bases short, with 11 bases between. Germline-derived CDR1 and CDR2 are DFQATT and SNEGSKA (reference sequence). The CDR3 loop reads CSATMGTNQPQHF. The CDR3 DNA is TGCAGTGCTACGATGGGCACGAATCAGCCCCAGCATTTT.

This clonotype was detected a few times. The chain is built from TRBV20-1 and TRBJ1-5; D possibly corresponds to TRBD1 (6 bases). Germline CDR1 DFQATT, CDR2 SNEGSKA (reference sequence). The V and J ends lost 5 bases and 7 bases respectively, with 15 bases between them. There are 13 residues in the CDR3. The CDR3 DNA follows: TGCAGTGCTTCACAGGGCCCCAGACAGCCCCAGCATTTT. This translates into CSASQGPRQPQHF.

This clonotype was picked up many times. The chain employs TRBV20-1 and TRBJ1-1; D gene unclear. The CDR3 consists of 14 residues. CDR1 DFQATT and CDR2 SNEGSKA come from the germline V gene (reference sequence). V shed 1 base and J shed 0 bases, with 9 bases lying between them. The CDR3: CSARVATLNTEAFF. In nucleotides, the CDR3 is TGCAGTGCTAGAGTCGCGACCTTGAACACTGAAGCTTTCTTT.

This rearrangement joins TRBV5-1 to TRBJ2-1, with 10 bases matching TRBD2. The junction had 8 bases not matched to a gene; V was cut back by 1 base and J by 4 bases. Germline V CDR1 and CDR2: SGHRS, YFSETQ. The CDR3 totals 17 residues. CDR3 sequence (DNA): TGCGCCAGCAGCTTGTCTCTAACTAGCGGGGTGTACAATGAGCAGTTCTTC. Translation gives CASSLSLTSGVYNEQFF.

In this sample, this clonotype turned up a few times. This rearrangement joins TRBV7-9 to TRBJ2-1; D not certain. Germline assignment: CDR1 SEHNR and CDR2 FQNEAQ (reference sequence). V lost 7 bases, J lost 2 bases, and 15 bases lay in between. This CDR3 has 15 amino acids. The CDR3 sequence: CASTPRGSAYNEQFF. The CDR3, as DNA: TGTGCCAGCACCCCCCGTGGTAGTGCCTACAATGAGCAGTTCTTC.

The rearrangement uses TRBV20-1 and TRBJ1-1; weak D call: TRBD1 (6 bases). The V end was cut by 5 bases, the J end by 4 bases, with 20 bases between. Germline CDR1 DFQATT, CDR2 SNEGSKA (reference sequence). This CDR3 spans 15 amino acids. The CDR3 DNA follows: TGCAGTGCTCCGCCCGGGACAACCCCCTTCACTGAAGCTTTCTTT. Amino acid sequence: CSAPPGTTPFTEAFF.

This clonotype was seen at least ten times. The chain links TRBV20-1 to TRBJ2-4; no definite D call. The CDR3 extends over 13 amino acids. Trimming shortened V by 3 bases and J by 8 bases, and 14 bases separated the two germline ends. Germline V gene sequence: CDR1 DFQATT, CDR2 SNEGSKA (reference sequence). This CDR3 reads CSASAAVEDIQYF. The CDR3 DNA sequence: TGCAGTGCTAGCGCGGCGGTGGAAGACATTCAGTACTTC.

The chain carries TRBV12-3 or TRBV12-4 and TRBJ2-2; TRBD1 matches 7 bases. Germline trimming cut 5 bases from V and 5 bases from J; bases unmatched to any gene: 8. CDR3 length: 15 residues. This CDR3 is CASSLHRGGTGELFF. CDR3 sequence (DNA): TGTGCCAGCAGTCTCCACAGGGGTGGAACCGGGGAGCTGTTTTTT.

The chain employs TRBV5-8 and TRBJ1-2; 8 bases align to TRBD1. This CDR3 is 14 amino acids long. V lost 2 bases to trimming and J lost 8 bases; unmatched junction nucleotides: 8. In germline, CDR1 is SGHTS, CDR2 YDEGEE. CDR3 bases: TGTGCCAGCAGCTTCGGTACAGGGGGAATAGGCTACACCTTC. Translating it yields CASSFGTGGIGYTF.

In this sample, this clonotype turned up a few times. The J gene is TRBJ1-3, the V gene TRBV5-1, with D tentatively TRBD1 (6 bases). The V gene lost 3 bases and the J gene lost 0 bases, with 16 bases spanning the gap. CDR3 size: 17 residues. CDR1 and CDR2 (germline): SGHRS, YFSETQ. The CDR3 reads CASSSRQATSSGNTIYF. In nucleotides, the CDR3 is TGCGCCAGCAGCTCGCGACAGGCAACCTCCTCTGGAAACACCATATATTTT.

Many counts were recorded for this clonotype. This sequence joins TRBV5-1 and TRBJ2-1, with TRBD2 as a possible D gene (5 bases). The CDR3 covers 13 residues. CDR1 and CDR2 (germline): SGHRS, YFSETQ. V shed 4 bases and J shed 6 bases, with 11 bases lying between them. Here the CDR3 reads CASSPGLLNEQFF. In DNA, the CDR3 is TGCGCCAGCAGCCCTGGACTCCTCAATGAGCAGTTCTTC.

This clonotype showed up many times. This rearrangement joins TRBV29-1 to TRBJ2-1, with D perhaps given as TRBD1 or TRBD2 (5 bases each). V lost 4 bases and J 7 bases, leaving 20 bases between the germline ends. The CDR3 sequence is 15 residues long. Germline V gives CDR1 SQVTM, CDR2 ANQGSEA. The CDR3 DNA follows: TGCAGCGTTGTGGGGTGGCAGGGAGTGGTAAATGAGCAGTTCTTC. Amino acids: CSVVGWQGVVNEQFF.

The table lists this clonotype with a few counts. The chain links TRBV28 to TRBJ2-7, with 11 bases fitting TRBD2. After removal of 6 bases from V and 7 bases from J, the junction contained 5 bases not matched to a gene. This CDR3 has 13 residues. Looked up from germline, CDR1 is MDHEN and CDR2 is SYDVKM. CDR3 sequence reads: CASRVTSGGEQYV. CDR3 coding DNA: TGTGCCAGCAGGGTTACTAGCGGGGGAGAGCAGTACGTC.

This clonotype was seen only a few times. CDR3 coding DNA: TGTGCCTGGACCAAGGAGAGGAATGAGCAGTTCTTC. This encodes CAWTKERNEQFF. The rearrangement joins TRBV30 to TRBJ2-1, with D hard to call. The CDR3 has 12 amino acids. Germline-derived CDR1 and CDR2 are GTSNPN and SVGIG (reference sequence). Deletions cut 4 bases from V and 7 bases from J, with 11 bases between.

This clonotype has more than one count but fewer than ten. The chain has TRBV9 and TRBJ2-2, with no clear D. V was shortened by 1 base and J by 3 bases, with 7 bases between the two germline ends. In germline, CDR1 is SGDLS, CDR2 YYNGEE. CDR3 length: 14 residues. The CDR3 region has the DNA TGTGCCAGCAGCGTACTTCTGGACACCGGGGAGCTGTTTTTT. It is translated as CASSVLLDTGELFF. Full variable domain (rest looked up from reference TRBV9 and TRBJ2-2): DSGVTQTPKHLITATGQRVTLRCSPRSGDLSVYWYQQSLDQGLQFLIQYYNGEERAKGNILERFSAQQFPDLHSELNLSSLELGDSALYFCASSVLLDTGELFFGEGSRLTVL.

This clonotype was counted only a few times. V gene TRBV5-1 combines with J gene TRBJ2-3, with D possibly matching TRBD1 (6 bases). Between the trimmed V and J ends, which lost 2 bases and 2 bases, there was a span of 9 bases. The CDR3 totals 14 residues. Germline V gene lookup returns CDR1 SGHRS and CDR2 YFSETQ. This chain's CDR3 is CASSFTGPTDTQYF. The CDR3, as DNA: TGCGCCAGCAGCTTTACAGGGCCCACAGATACGCAGTATTTT.

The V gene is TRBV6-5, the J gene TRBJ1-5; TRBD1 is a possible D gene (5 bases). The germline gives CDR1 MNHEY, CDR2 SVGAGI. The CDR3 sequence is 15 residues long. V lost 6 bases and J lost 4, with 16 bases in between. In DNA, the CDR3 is TGTGCCAGCAGGCCTAGAGGGGAGTGGAATCAGCCCCAGCATTTT. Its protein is CASRPRGEWNQPQHF.

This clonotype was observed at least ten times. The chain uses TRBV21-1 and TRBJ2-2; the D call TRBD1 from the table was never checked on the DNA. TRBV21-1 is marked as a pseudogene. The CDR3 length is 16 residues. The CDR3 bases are TGTGCCAGCAGCACGCGGACAGGGGGTGACACCGGGGAGCTGTTTTTT. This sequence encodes CASSTRTGGDTGELFF.

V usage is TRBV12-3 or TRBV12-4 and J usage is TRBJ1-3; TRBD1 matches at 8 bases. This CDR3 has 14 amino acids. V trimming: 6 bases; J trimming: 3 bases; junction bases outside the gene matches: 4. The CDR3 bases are TGTGCCAGCAGAACCGACAGGGGTGGAAACACCATATATTTT. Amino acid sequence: CASRTDRGGNTIYF.

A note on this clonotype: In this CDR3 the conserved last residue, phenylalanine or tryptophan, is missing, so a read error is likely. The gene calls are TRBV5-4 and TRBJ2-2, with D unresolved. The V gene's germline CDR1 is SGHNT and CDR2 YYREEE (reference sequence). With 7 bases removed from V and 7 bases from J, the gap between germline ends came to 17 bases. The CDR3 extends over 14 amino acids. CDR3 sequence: CASGLVVLSGELFC. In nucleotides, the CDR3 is TGTGCCAGCGGCCTGGTGGTCCTCAGCGGGGAGCTGTTTTGT.

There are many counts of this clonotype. CDR3 bases: TGCAGCGTTGTCGAGCGGCGACTCACAGATACGCAGTATTTT. The encoded protein is CSVVERRLTDTQYF. V and J are TRBV29-1 and TRBJ2-3; D may be TRBD2 (5 bases). The CDR3 consists of 14 residues. From germline, CDR1 is SQVTM and CDR2 ANQGSEA. V gave up 4 bases and J gave up 2 bases, with 13 bases separating them.

CDR3: CSASAGGYGYTF. CDR3 in DNA: TGCAGTGCTAGCGCCGGGGGCTATGGCTACACCTTC. J is TRBJ1-2 and V is TRBV20-1; maybe TRBD1 (5 bases). The CDR3 is made up of 12 amino acids. CDR1 and CDR2 (germline): DFQATT, SNEGSKA (reference sequence). Trimming cost V 3 bases and J 4 bases, with 9 bases left between them.

The CDR3 DNA is TGTGCCAGCAGCCAAGTTGTGGGGCCTGGGGCCAACGTCCTGACTTTC. Translation: CASSQVVGPGANVLTF. The chain combines TRBV3-1 with TRBJ2-6; D may be TRBD1 (5 bases). Germline assignment: CDR1 LGHDT and CDR2 YNNKEL (reference sequence). This CDR3 is built from 16 residues. Trimming removed 1 base at V and 2 bases at J, with 9 bases between.

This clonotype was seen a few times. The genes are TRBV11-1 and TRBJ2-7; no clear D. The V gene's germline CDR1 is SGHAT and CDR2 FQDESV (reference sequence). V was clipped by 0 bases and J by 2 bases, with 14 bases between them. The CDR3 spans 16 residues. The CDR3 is CASSLARMDGTYEQYF. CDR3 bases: TGTGCCAGCAGCTTAGCCCGGATGGACGGCACCTACGAGCAGTACTTC.

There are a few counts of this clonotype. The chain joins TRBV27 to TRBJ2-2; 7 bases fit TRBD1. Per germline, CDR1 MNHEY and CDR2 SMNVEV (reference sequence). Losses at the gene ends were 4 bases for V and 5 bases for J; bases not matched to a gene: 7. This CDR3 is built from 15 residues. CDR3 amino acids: CASSYRGIATGELFF. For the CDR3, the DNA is TGTGCCAGCAGTTACAGGGGAATTGCGACCGGGGAGCTGTTTTTT.

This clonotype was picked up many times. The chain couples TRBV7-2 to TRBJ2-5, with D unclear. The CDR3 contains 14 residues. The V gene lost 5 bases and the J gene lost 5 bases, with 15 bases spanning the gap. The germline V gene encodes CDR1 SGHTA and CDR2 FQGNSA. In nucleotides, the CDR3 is TGTGCCAGCAGCCCTAGACTGACTGGGGAGACCCAGTACTTC. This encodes CASSPRLTGETQYF. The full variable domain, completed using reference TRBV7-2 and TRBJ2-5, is GAGVSQSPSNKVTEKGKDVELRCDPISGHTALYWYRQSLGQGLEFLIYFQGNSAPDKSGLPSDRFSAERTGGSVSTLTIQRTQQEDSAVYLCASSPRLTGETQYFGPGTRLLVL.

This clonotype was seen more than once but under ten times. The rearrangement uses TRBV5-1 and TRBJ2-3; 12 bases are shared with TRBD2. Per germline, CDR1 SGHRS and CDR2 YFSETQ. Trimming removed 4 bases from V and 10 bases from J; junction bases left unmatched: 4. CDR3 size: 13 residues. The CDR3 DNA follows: TGCGCCAGCAGCGGAGGACTAGCGGGGCCGCAGTATTTT. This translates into CASSGGLAGPQYF.

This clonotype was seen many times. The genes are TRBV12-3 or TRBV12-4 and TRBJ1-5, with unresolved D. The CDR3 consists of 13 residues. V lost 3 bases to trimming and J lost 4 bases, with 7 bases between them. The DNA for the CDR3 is TGTGCCAGCAGTTTCCGGGCGAATCAGCCCCAGCATTTT. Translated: CASSFRANQPQHF.

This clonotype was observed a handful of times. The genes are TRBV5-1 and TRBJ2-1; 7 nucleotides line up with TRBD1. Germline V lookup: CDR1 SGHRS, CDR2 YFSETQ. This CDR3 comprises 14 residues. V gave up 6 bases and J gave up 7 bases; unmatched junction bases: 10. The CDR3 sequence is CASKGQLGGNEQFF. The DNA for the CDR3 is TGCGCCAGCAAGGGACAGCTAGGGGGTAATGAGCAGTTCTTC.

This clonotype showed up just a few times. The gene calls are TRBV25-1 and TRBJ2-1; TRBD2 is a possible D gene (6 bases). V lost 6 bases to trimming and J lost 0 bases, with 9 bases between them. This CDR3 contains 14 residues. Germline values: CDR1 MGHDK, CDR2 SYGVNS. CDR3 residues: CASRGGGSYNEQFF. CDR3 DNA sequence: TGTGCCAGCAGGGGAGGTGGCTCCTACAATGAGCAGTTCTTC.

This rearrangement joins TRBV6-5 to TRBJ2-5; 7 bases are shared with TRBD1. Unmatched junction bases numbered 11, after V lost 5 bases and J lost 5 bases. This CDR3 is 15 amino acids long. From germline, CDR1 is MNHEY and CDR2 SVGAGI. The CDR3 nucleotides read TGTGCCAGCAGTACCGGACAGGCATGGCGGGAGACCCAGTACTTC. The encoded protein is CASSTGQAWRETQYF.